The 20 T cell receptor beta chains given below trace back to one sample, sequenced in a study of cytomegalovirus exposure and HLA in healthy donors. Amplification used 60 Vbeta primers and 13 Jbeta primers. This table comes from immunoSEQ multiplex PCR, and its TCRdb copy is limited to in-frame clones, with some not included. The sample has some 160,000 clones; approximately 80% are singletons. Material for sequencing was PBMCs. The receptors come from a woman between 50 and 59 years old in good health and CMV-seronegative.

The V gene is TRBV29-1, the J gene TRBJ2-5; possible D gene TRBD2, 6 bases. This CDR3 contains 13 residues. Germline assignment: CDR1 SQVTM and CDR2 ANQGSEA. V gave up 1 base and J gave up 5 bases, with 11 bases separating them. The CDR3 sequence is CSVEGVAGETQYF. The CDR3 coding sequence is TGCAGCGTTGAAGGAGTGGCGGGGGAGACCCAGTACTTC.

The chain joins TRBV29-1 to TRBJ1-2; 8 nucleotides agree with TRBD1. Germline trimming cut 7 bases from V and 3 bases from J; bases unmatched to any gene: 7. This CDR3 region has 13 residues. Germline V gene data show CDR1 as SQVTM and CDR2 as ANQGSEA. The CDR3 loop is CSGTGGVDYGYTF. In nucleotides, the CDR3 is TGCAGCGGCACAGGGGGGGTTGACTATGGCTACACCTTC.

This chain connects TRBV28 to TRBJ2-1; 10 bases match TRBD2. Germline CDR1 and CDR2: MDHEN and SYDVKM. V lost 6 bases and J lost 3; bases outside the gene matches: 5. This CDR3 is 15 amino acids long. The CDR3 DNA follows: TGTGCCAGCAGGGCAGGACTAGCGGACTACAATGAGCAGTTCTTC. Translating gives CASRAGLADYNEQFF.

This chain joins TRBV11-3 and TRBJ2-3; D is perhaps TRBD1 (6 bases). Per germline, CDR1 SGHNT and CDR2 YENEEA. The CDR3 has 14 amino acids. V gave up 5 bases and J gave up 2 bases, with 11 bases separating them. CDR3 loop: CASSPHRDTDTQYF. The DNA for the CDR3 is TGTGCCAGCAGCCCTCACAGGGACACAGATACGCAGTATTTT.

This chain links TRBV21-1 with TRBJ2-1; the table's D call, TRBD2, was not checked against the DNA. TRBV21-1 is recorded as a pseudogene. This CDR3 is built from 15 residues. CDR3 DNA sequence: TGTGCCAGCAGCAAAGAAGTAGTACCGCTCAATGAGCAGTTCTTC. Translating gives CASSKEVVPLNEQFF.

This chain joins TRBV6-5 and TRBJ1-1, with D perhaps matching TRBD1 (5 bases). The V gene lost 6 bases and the J gene lost 9 bases, with 20 bases spanning the gap. CDR1 is MNHEY, CDR2 SVGAGI, per germline. The CDR3 is made up of 14 amino acids. CDR3: CASREEGRGAQAFF. In nucleotides, the CDR3 is TGTGCCAGCAGGGAGGAGGGACGTGGGGCGCAAGCTTTCTTT.

This rearrangement joins TRBV4-1 to TRBJ2-7; 7 nucleotides agree with TRBD1. The J segment lost 0 bases and the V segment lost 4 bases, leaving 6 bases of the junction unmatched. This CDR3 is 15 amino acids long. The germline V gene encodes CDR1 MGHRA and CDR2 YSYEKL. In DNA, the CDR3 is TGCGCCAGCAGCCGTACTGGGACAGCCTCCTACGAGCAGTACTTC. Translation gives CASSRTGTASYEQYF.

This clone has just a few counts. V is TRBV19 and J is TRBJ1-2; D uncertain. V gave up 7 bases and J gave up 5 bases, with 17 bases separating them. The CDR3 consists of 14 residues. Germline CDR1 and CDR2: LNHDA and SQIVND (reference sequence). For the CDR3, the DNA is TGTGCCAGTAACCCTGAACGGGATGGGTATGGCTACACCTTC. It is translated as CASNPERDGYGYTF.

V gene TRBV27 combines with J gene TRBJ1-2, with D possibly matching TRBD1 (5 bases). The V gene lost 5 bases and the J gene lost 2 bases, with 24 bases spanning the gap. The CDR3 extends over 18 amino acids. Germline CDR1 and CDR2: MNHEY and SMNVEV (reference sequence). The CDR3 DNA reads TGTGCCAGCAGTATGAGTCCCTCCTCGGGGGATGGGAACTATGGCTACACCTTC. Residues: CASSMSPSSGDGNYGYTF.

The gene calls are TRBV29-1 and TRBJ2-3, with 8 bases identical to TRBD1. The length of the CDR3 is 12 residues. Trimming took 5 bases from V and 4 from J; bases not matched to a gene: 2. Germline V gene lookup returns CDR1 SQVTM and CDR2 ANQGSEA. CDR3 amino acids: CSVQTGADTQYF. CDR3 DNA sequence: TGCAGCGTTCAGACAGGGGCAGATACGCAGTATTTT.

The chain has TRBV18 and TRBJ2-1; perhaps TRBD2 as D (7 bases). V gave up 6 bases and J gave up 7 bases, with 19 bases separating them. Germline loops: CDR1 KGHSH, CDR2 LQKENI. The CDR3 runs to 15 residues. DNA for the CDR3: TGTGCCAGCTCCCTGGGGGGGCGCCTCAGTAATGAGCAGTTCTTC. Amino acid sequence: CASSLGGRLSNEQFF.

This clone was seen just once. The gene calls are TRBV5-1 and TRBJ2-2; 7 positions agree with TRBD1. Germline V gene data show CDR1 as SGHRS and CDR2 as YFSETQ. With 4 bases clipped from V and 4 bases from J, the junction kept 7 bases outside the gene matches. The length of the CDR3 is 15 residues. DNA of the CDR3: TGCGCCAGCAGCCTCGGGACAGTGGGCACCGGGGAGCTGTTTTTT. It yields the protein CASSLGTVGTGELFF.

The chain is built from TRBV29-1 and TRBJ1-1; possible D gene TRBD1, 6 bases. V lost 2 bases and J lost 7, with 14 bases in between. The CDR3 totals 13 residues. From germline, CDR1 is SQVTM and CDR2 ANQGSEA. DNA for the CDR3: TGCAGCGTTGAACTAATAAAGGACAGTGAAGCTTTCTTT. Translation gives CSVELIKDSEAFF.

The chain has TRBV5-4 and TRBJ2-1; D remains unclear. This CDR3 comprises 13 residues. Per the germline V gene, CDR1 is SGHNT and CDR2 is YYREEE (reference sequence). Trimming took off 0 bases at V and 4 bases at J, with 5 bases between the two ends. Written as DNA, the CDR3 is TGTGCCAGCAGCTTGGACAGTTACAATGAGCAGTTCTTC. This translates into CASSLDSYNEQFF.

The chain carries TRBV6-1 and TRBJ1-3, with D uncertain. Trimming removed 6 bases at V and 0 bases at J, with 12 bases between. This CDR3 contains 15 residues. Germline CDR1 MNHNS, CDR2 SASEGT. CDR3 protein: CASSTQPYSGNTIYF. The CDR3 coding sequence is TGTGCCAGCAGCACACAGCCCTACTCTGGAAACACCATATATTTT.

This clone occurred a few times. V usage is TRBV5-1 and J usage is TRBJ2-5; 12 positions agree with TRBD1. The J call may not be correct, given that the DNA end is closer to TRBJ2-7. The CDR3 has 14 residues. Germline assignment: CDR1 SGHRS and CDR2 YFSETQ. CDR3 sequence reads: CASTPGTGGHEQYF. In nucleotides, the CDR3 is TGCGCCAGCACCCCCGGGACAGGGGGCCACGAGCAGTACTTC.

This clone was seen only once. Other DNA sequences in the same sample also yield this CDR3. The genes are TRBV4-1 and TRBJ2-7; D is undetermined. Germline-derived CDR1 and CDR2 are MGHRA and YSYEKL. The V gene lost 0 bases and the J gene lost 3 bases, with 6 bases spanning the gap. The CDR3 is made up of 13 amino acids. The CDR3 DNA reads TGCGCCAGCAGCCAAGAGGCAGGCTACGAGCAGTACTTC. Its protein product is CASSQEAGYEQYF.

The gene calls are TRBV6-1 and TRBJ1-5, with TRBD1 matching 8 bases. Germline values: CDR1 MNHNS, CDR2 SASEGT. CDR3 length: 14 amino acids. V lost 5 bases and J lost 4; bases outside the gene matches: 4. CDR3 bases: TGTGCCAGCAGTTTCTGGACAGGGAATCAGCCCCAGCATTTT. Translation: CASSFWTGNQPQHF.

This rearrangement joins TRBV27 to TRBJ2-4, with D tentatively TRBD2 (5 bases). The CDR3 loop spans 16 amino acids. Trimming removed 5 bases from V and 0 bases from J, with 14 bases in between. Per germline, CDR1 MNHEY and CDR2 SMNVEV (reference sequence). The CDR3 DNA follows: TGTGCCAGCAGTCTGGGGAGTAGCCTAGCCAAAAACATTCAGTACTTC. Its translation: CASSLGSSLAKNIQYF.

The rearrangement links TRBV6-5 to TRBJ2-7; D possibly corresponds to TRBD2 (6 bases). The CDR3 has 15 amino acids. Germline-derived CDR1 and CDR2 are MNHEY and SVGAGI. V was shortened by 2 bases and J by 0 bases, with 11 bases between the two germline ends. The CDR3 protein is CASSYRGGISYEQYF. CDR3 in DNA: TGTGCCAGCAGTTACCGCGGCGGGATCTCCTACGAGCAGTACTTC.